The source of this TCR beta chain is a study of blood T cell repertoires in COVID-19. Overall study context: Samples of COVID-19 (acute and convalescent) were obtained from the United States, Italy and Spain. PBMCs, B-cell-depleted T cells, or T cells were the source of the cDNA or gDNA that made up the material.

In the original processing: Reference gene primer amplification gave nucleated cell count estimates. Profiled with immunoSEQ multiplex PCR; TCRdb holds only in-frame clones, not every one. From that table come the V and J calls and clone size; the DNA was used to work out D and trimming. Of tens of thousands of clones in the sample, approximately 86% are singletons; the top ten hold 5.5% to 7%. Germline V gene sequence: CDR1 WSHSY, CDR2 SAAADI. The CDR3 is 16 amino acids. Trimming took 0 bases from V and 4 from J; bases not matched to a gene: 4. The chain employs TRBV10-2 and TRBJ2-2, with 8 bases fitting TRBD2. The sequenced sample was peripheral blood. The TCR originated in a man aged 50 to 60 with active COVID-19. The CDR3 sequence is CASSESTSASTGELFF. CDR3 nucleotide sequence: TGCGCCAGCAGTGAGTCGACTAGCGCAAGCACCGGGGAGCTGTTTTTT.